This T cell receptor (beta chain) was captured by sequencing in a study of tumor and adjacent non-tumor tissue in lung cancer. Looking at the study overall: The cohort had roughly 11 adenocarcinoma, 2 squamous cell and 1 small cell patients. On average, productive TCRbeta reads reached 4 million to 5 million per sample.

A modified ARM-PCR protocol with three rounds of nested PCR amplified TCRbeta. TCRdb re-derived calls from the multiplex PCR reads in MiXCR, one entry per CDR3 protein. Here the sample spans around 80,000 distinct CDR3 sequences, over 65% being singletons. Notes on this clonotype: Antigen unknown. An end of the junction does not agree with germline; a read error may underlie this.

Study-level points and caveats: TCR diversity was significantly greater in tumor than normal lung tissue.

RNA was extracted from bulk tissue without any cell sorting. More than 3 cm separated this lung sample from the edge of the tumor. The germline gives CDR1 SGHAT, CDR2 FQNNGV. This CDR3 has 14 amino acids. The sequence was collected from a man in his 70s with non-small cell lung cancer. The specimen was distant non-tumor lung tissue. The V call is TRBV11-2, the J call TRBJ2-5, with a weak D call TRBD2 (6 bases). CDR3 DNA: TGTACCAGCAGCTTAGATATGGGCGGGGAGGCCCAGTACTTC. Amino acids: CTSSLDMGGEAQYF.